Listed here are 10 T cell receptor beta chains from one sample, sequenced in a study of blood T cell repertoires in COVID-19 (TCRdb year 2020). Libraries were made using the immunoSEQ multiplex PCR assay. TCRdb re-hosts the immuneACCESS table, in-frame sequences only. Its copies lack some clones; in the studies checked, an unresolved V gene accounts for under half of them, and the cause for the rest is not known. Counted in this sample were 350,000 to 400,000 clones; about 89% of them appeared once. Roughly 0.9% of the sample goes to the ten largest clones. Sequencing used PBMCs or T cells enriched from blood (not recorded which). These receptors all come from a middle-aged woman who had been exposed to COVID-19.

The CDR3 reads CASSGQGIQPQHF. In DNA, the CDR3 is TGTGCCAGCAGTGGACAGGGAATTCAGCCCCAGCATTTT. The chain couples TRBV12-3 or TRBV12-4 to TRBJ1-5; TRBD1 aligns across 8 bases. J lost 6 bases, V lost 5 bases, and 3 bases had no gene match. The CDR3 consists of 13 residues.

The DNA for the CDR3 is TGCGCCAGCAGCTTGGAGGACAGTAACTATGGCTACACCTTC. Protein: CASSLEDSNYGYTF. The genes are TRBV5-1 and TRBJ1-2; D is possibly TRBD1 (6 bases). Deletions cut 0 bases from V and 1 base from J, with 7 bases between. Germline V CDR1 and CDR2: SGHRS, YFSETQ. The CDR3 spans 14 residues.

The CDR3 here is CAWSVSRNTGELFF. As DNA, the CDR3 is TGTGCCTGGAGTGTGTCCAGAAACACCGGGGAGCTGTTTTTT. The rearrangement uses TRBV30 and TRBJ2-2; D remains ambiguous. CDR1 and CDR2 (germline): GTSNPN, SVGIG (reference sequence). With 0 bases removed from V and 2 bases from J, the gap between germline ends came to 7 bases. The CDR3 runs to 14 residues.

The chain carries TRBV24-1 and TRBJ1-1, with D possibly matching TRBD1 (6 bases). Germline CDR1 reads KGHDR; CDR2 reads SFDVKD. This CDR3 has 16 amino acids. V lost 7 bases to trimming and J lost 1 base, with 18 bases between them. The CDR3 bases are TGTGCCACCAGGGTCCCTGGGGGCGTGGGGAACACTGAAGCTTTCTTT. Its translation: CATRVPGGVGNTEAFF.

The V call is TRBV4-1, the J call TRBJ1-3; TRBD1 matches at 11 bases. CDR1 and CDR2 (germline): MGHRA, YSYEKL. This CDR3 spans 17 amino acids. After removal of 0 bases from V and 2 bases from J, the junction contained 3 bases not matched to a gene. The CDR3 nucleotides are TGCGCCAGCAGCCAAGATTGGACAGGGGGCACTGGAAACACCATATATTTT. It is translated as CASSQDWTGGTGNTIYF.

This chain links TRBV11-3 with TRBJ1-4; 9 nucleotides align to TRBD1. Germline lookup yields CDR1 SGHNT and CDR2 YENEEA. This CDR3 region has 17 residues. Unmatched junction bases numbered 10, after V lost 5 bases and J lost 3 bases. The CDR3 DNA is TGTGCCAGCAGCCGCAGGACAGGGGCGGGTCCTAATGAAAAACTGTTTTTT. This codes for CASSRRTGAGPNEKLFF. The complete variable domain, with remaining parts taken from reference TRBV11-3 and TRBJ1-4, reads EAGVVQSPRYKIIEKKQPVAFWCNPISGHNTLYWYLQNLGQGPELLIRYENEEAVDDSQLPKDRFSAERLKGVDSTLKIQPAELGDSAVYLCASSRRTGAGPNEKLFFGSGTQLSVL.

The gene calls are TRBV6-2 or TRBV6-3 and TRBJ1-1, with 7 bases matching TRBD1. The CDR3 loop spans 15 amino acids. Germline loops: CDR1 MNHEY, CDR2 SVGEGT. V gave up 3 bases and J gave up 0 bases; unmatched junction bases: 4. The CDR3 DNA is TGTGCCAGCAGTTATAATCAGGGGGTGAACACTGAAGCTTTCTTT. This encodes CASSYNQGVNTEAFF.

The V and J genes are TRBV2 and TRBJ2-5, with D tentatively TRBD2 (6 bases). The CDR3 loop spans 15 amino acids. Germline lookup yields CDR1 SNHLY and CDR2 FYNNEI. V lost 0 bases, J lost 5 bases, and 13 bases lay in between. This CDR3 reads CASSEAERAGETQYF. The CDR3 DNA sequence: TGTGCCAGCAGTGAAGCGGAGCGGGCCGGGGAGACCCAGTACTTC.

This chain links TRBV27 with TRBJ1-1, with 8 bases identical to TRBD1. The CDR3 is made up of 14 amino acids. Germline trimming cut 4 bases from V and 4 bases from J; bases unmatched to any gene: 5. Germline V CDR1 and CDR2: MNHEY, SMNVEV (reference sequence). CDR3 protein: CASSWSQGGTEAFF. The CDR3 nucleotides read TGTGCCAGCAGTTGGTCACAGGGGGGCACTGAAGCTTTCTTT.

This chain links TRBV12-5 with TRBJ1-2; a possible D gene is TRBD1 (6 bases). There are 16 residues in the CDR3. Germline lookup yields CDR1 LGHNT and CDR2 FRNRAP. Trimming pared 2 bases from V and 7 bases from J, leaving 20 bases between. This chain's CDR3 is CASGLIPAGASGGYTF. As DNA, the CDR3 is TGTGCTAGTGGTTTGATTCCAGCGGGGGCCTCCGGTGGCTACACCTTC.